These 28 T cell receptor beta chains were sequenced from one sample in a study of blood T cell repertoires in COVID-19. Clones were read by immunoSEQ multiplex PCR, and TCRdb kept only the in-frame ones, dropping some. Of approximately 400,000 clones in the sample, approximately 91% are singletons; the top ten hold about 0.83%. Sequencing was done on a sample of PBMCs or T cells enriched from blood (not recorded which). These receptors were taken from a woman aged 40 to 50 who had been exposed to COVID-19.

J is TRBJ1-2 and V is TRBV12-3 or TRBV12-4, with 7 bases matching TRBD1. This CDR3 has 13 residues. Germline trimming cut 5 bases from V and 3 bases from J; bases unmatched to any gene: 3. The CDR3 here is CASSTRGDYGYTF. The CDR3 DNA follows: TGTGCCAGCAGTACCAGGGGGGACTATGGCTACACCTTC.

This rearrangement joins TRBV30 to TRBJ2-3, with 11 bases identical to TRBD2. Unmatched junction bases numbered 4, after V lost 6 bases and J lost 2 bases. In germline, CDR1 is GTSNPN, CDR2 SVGIG (reference sequence). The CDR3 length is 14 residues. Here the CDR3 reads CACRLAGPTDTQYF. The CDR3 DNA sequence: TGTGCCTGCCGACTAGCGGGACCCACAGATACGCAGTATTTT.

This chain uses TRBV13 with TRBJ1-1; a weak D match, TRBD1 (5 bases). The CDR3 length is 13 residues. CDR1 and CDR2 (germline): PRHDT, FYEKMQ (reference sequence). Trimming took off 3 bases at V and 1 base at J, with 6 bases between the two ends. In nucleotides, the CDR3 is TGTGCCAGCAGCTTGGGGGGGAACACTGAAGCTTTCTTT. It codes for CASSLGGNTEAFF.

This clone occurred a few times. In the same sample, other DNA sequences code for this CDR3. This chain links TRBV2 with TRBJ1-5; possible D gene TRBD1, 6 bases. Trimming pared 4 bases from V and 0 bases from J, leaving 16 bases between. CDR3 length equals 17 residues. CDR1 and CDR2 from the germline V gene are SNHLY and FYNNEI. The DNA of the CDR3 is TGTGCCAGCAGTGTCCCCGGACAGTCGTATAGCAATCAGCCCCAGCATTTT. Translated: CASSVPGQSYSNQPQHF.

This rearrangement joins TRBV5-4 to TRBJ1-3; 7 nucleotides agree with TRBD1. Losses at the gene ends were 0 bases for V and 3 bases for J; bases not matched to a gene: 3. This CDR3 spans 15 amino acids. CDR1 SGHNT and CDR2 YYREEE come from the germline V gene (reference sequence). The chain's CDR3 is CASSLVTGSGNTIYF. In DNA, the CDR3 is TGTGCCAGCAGCTTGGTGACAGGGAGTGGAAACACCATATATTTT. The full variable domain, its missing parts supplied by reference TRBV5-4 and TRBJ1-3, is ETGVTQSPTHLIKTRGQQVTLRCSSQSGHNTVSWYQQALGQGPQFIFQYYREEENGRGNFPPRFSGLQFPNYSSELNVNALELDDSALYLCASSLVTGSGNTIYFGEGSWLTVV.

J is TRBJ1-5 and V is TRBV19, with a weak D call TRBD1 (5 bases). Germline V lookup: CDR1 LNHDA, CDR2 SQIVND (reference sequence). Trimming cost V 8 bases and J 7 bases, with 15 bases left between them. This CDR3 contains 13 residues. The CDR3 coding sequence is TGTGCCAGTTCGCCCGCCAGGGTCCAGCCCCAGCATTTT. Protein product: CASSPARVQPQHF.

The CDR3 region has the DNA TGTGCCAGTTCTAGCGGGGGGCGGGAGTATTTT. It is translated as CASSSGGREYF. This chain links TRBV19 with TRBJ2-3; 11 bases line up with TRBD2. CDR3 size: 11 residues. V trimming: 8 bases; J trimming: 13 bases; junction bases outside the gene matches: 5. Germline assignment: CDR1 LNHDA and CDR2 SQIVND (reference sequence). The full variable domain, rest sourced from reference TRBV19 and TRBJ2-3, is DGGITQSPKYLFRKEGQNVTLSCEQNLNHDAMYWYRQDPGQGLRLIYYSQIVNDFQKGDIAEGYSVSREKKESFPLTVTSAQKNPTAFYLCASSSGGREYFGPGTRLTVL.

The rearrangement uses TRBV5-1 and TRBJ2-7; possibly TRBD2 for D (5 bases). The CDR3 has 13 amino acids. Trimming removed 1 base at V and 5 bases at J, with 10 bases between. Germline-derived CDR1 and CDR2 are SGHRS and YFSETQ. The DNA for the CDR3 is TGCGCCAGCAGCTTGAGTCTGAGGGACGAGCAGTACTTC. Translating it yields CASSLSLRDEQYF.

The V gene is TRBV30, the J gene TRBJ1-5; tentatively, D is TRBD1 (6 bases). This CDR3 region has 17 residues. Germline V gene data show CDR1 as GTSNPN and CDR2 as SVGIG (reference sequence). V was trimmed by 5 bases and J by 0 bases, leaving 20 bases between them. CDR3 bases: TGTGCCTGGGGGAGTTGGGGGCCTAGGGATAGCAATCAGCCCCAGCATTTT. It codes for CAWGSWGPRDSNQPQHF.

The CDR3 loop reads CASRKSSGTGGQNGYTF. The CDR3 DNA sequence: TGCGCCAGCAGAAAATCCAGCGGGACAGGGGGCCAGAATGGCTACACCTTC. The V and J genes are TRBV5-1 and TRBJ1-2; TRBD1 aligns across 12 bases. This CDR3 is built from 17 residues. CDR1 and CDR2 (germline): SGHRS, YFSETQ. Trimming at V came to 5 bases and at J to 6 bases, leaving 14 bases not matched to a gene.

Of note for this clone: A read error may account for a junction end that differs from germline. The rearrangement joins TRBV30 to TRBJ1-3, with D possibly TRBD1 on 6 matching bases. The germline V gene has CDR1 GTSNPN and CDR2 SVGIG (reference sequence). The CDR3 consists of 11 residues. CDR3: CAWEAGTLSHF. The CDR3 DNA follows: TGTGCCTGGGAAGCGGGGACACTCAGTCATTTT.

This rearrangement joins TRBV9 to TRBJ2-7; D is perhaps TRBD2 (5 bases). The germline V gene has CDR1 SGDLS and CDR2 YYNGEE. V lost 0 bases to trimming and J lost 4 bases, with 20 bases between them. CDR3 length: 17 amino acids. The CDR3 sequence is CASSVEGSQIGGYEQYF. The CDR3 nucleotides are TGTGCCAGCAGCGTAGAGGGTAGCCAGATCGGCGGGTACGAGCAGTACTTC.

The chain employs TRBV5-6 and TRBJ2-1; 7 bases are shared with TRBD2. V was pared by 4 bases and J by 2 bases, with 6 bases of the junction left unmatched. Germline loops: CDR1 SGHDT, CDR2 YYEEEE. The length of the CDR3 is 15 residues. CDR3: CASSPSSGPYNEQFF. As DNA, the CDR3 is TGTGCCAGCAGCCCTTCTAGCGGCCCCTACAATGAGCAGTTCTTC.

The chain uses TRBV19 and TRBJ1-4; possibly TRBD1 for D (6 bases). The CDR3 consists of 18 residues. CDR1 is LNHDA and CDR2 is SQIVND in the germline V gene (reference sequence). Trimming left V 3 bases short and J 0 bases short, with 17 bases between. The CDR3 DNA reads as TGTGCCAGTAGTATTTCCGGGACACGCCGAGCAACTAATGAAAAACTGTTTTTT. Translated: CASSISGTRRATNEKLFF.

The chain is built from TRBV4-2 and TRBJ1-3; D remains ambiguous. Trimming cost V 7 bases and J 3 bases, with 13 bases left between them. CDR3 length: 14 residues. Germline-derived CDR1 and CDR2 are LGHNA and YNFKEQ. DNA for the CDR3: TGTGCCAGCACGACCACGGGGAGTGGAAACACCATATATTTT. Translating it yields CASTTTGSGNTIYF.

For the CDR3, the DNA is TGTGCCTGGAGTCTGTTTAACACCGGGGAGCTGTTTTTT. Protein: CAWSLFNTGELFF. The chain carries TRBV30 and TRBJ2-2; D is unclear. V was cut by 2 bases and J by 2 bases, with 6 bases left in between. From germline, CDR1 is GTSNPN and CDR2 SVGIG (reference sequence). The CDR3 is made up of 13 amino acids.

The V call is TRBV2, the J call TRBJ1-5; D is unclear. The CDR3 runs 13 residues. CDR1 is SNHLY, CDR2 FYNNEI, per germline. The ends were cut back, 2 bases at V and 9 bases at J, with 11 bases in the middle. Written as DNA, the CDR3 is TGTGCCAGCAGTGAAAATGTAGCGGGGCCCCAGCATTTT. Translating gives CASSENVAGPQHF.

The CDR3 DNA sequence: TGTGCCATCAGACCCGACAGGTACAATGAGCAGTTCTTC. Translation gives CAIRPDRYNEQFF. The V and J genes are TRBV10-3 and TRBJ2-1, with D possibly being TRBD1 (6 bases). Germline CDR1 is ENHRY and CDR2 is SYGVKD. The CDR3 spans 13 residues. Between the trimmed V and J ends, which lost 6 bases and 4 bases, there was a span of 10 bases.

The chain carries TRBV9 and TRBJ2-7; tentative D call: TRBD2 (5 bases). From germline, CDR1 is SGDLS and CDR2 YYNGEE. This CDR3 region has 14 residues. Trimming shortened V by 0 bases and J by 2 bases, and 9 bases separated the two germline ends. The CDR3 nucleotides are TGTGCCAGCAGCGTAGCCGAGGGCGCCTACGAGCAGTACTTC. Protein: CASSVAEGAYEQYF.

The chain carries TRBV18 and TRBJ2-7; 9 bases align to TRBD2. CDR1 is KGHSH, CDR2 LQKENI, per germline. V was pared by 1 base and J by 2 bases, with 3 bases of the junction left unmatched. The CDR3 is 15 residues long. The CDR3 sequence: CASSPLGLAAYEQYF. The CDR3 nucleotides are TGTGCCAGCTCACCACTGGGACTAGCAGCCTACGAGCAGTACTTC.

Only a few counts were recorded for this clone. The chain couples TRBV3-1 (or the pseudogene TRBV3-2) to TRBJ2-1; 11 nucleotides match TRBD2. The ends lost 8 bases at V and 10 bases at J; junction bases unmatched: 13. Germline lookup yields CDR1 LGHDT and CDR2 YNNKEL (reference sequence). The CDR3 is 15 amino acids. The CDR3 spells CASAPGLAATLEQFF. CDR3 DNA sequence: TGTGCCAGCGCCCCGGGACTAGCGGCTACATTAGAGCAGTTCTTC.

The J gene is TRBJ2-5, the V gene TRBV5-4, with 13 positions matching TRBD2. V gave up 0 bases and J gave up 9 bases; unmatched junction bases: 11. This CDR3 has 17 amino acids. Germline values: CDR1 SGHNT, CDR2 YYREEE (reference sequence). DNA of the CDR3: TGTGCCAGCAGCTTGGGCGGGACTAGCGGGGCGGTGCAGGCCCAGTACTTC. Encoded protein: CASSLGGTSGAVQAQYF.

The V gene is TRBV9, the J gene TRBJ2-5; 9 nucleotides line up with TRBD1. V was pared by 4 bases and J by 1 base, with 14 bases of the junction left unmatched. The CDR3 sequence is 18 residues long. CDR1 is SGDLS, CDR2 YYNGEE, per germline. The DNA for the CDR3 is TGTGCCAGCAGCCTTAGGGGGGGACAGGGCTACCTCCAAGAGACCCAGTACTTC. Translating it yields CASSLRGGQGYLQETQYF.

CDR3 nucleotides: TGTGCCAGCAGCCAACAGGGGGCTGGGGAGCAGTTCTTC. Translation: CASSQQGAGEQFF. The J gene is TRBJ2-1, the V gene TRBV7-9; TRBD1 matches at 9 bases. There are 13 residues in the CDR3. The V and J ends lost 5 bases and 10 bases, in that order; junction bases with no gene match: 6. The germline V gene has CDR1 SEHNR and CDR2 FQNEAQ (reference sequence).

This chain connects TRBV27 to TRBJ2-2; the D is unclear. The CDR3 is 14 residues long. CDR1 is MNHEY and CDR2 is SMNVEV in the germline V gene (reference sequence). Trimming removed 3 bases at V and 1 base at J, with 6 bases between. Written as DNA, the CDR3 is TGTGCCAGCAGTTTCGGCGGGAACACCGGGGAGCTGTTTTTT. It codes for CASSFGGNTGELFF.

This chain joins TRBV24-1 and TRBJ2-5; no definite D call. CDR1 KGHDR and CDR2 SFDVKD come from the germline V gene. This CDR3 has 12 residues. Trimming shortened V by 3 bases and J by 2 bases, and 3 bases separated the two germline ends. In DNA form, the CDR3 reads TGTGCCACCAGTGATCTGCAAGAGACCCAGTACTTC. Amino acids: CATSDLQETQYF.

V is TRBV6-5 and J is TRBJ1-1; possible D gene TRBD1, 5 bases. Germline values: CDR1 MNHEY, CDR2 SVGAGI. The V and J ends lost 6 bases and 7 bases respectively, with 18 bases between them. This CDR3 comprises 14 residues. The CDR3 spells CASRSEGRGGEAFF. In nucleotides, the CDR3 is TGTGCCAGCAGGTCGGAGGGGCGGGGAGGTGAAGCTTTCTTT.

This clone was seen a handful of times. The chain combines TRBV7-9 with TRBJ2-7, with TRBD1 matching 7 bases. CDR1 and CDR2 from the germline V gene are SEHNR and FQNEAQ (reference sequence). Unmatched junction bases numbered 16, after V lost 6 bases and J lost 5 bases. There are 16 residues in the CDR3. The CDR3 DNA reads TGTGCCAGCAGTCCTCATCGGGACAGTGTTTCCGACGAGCAGTACTTC. This encodes CASSPHRDSVSDEQYF.